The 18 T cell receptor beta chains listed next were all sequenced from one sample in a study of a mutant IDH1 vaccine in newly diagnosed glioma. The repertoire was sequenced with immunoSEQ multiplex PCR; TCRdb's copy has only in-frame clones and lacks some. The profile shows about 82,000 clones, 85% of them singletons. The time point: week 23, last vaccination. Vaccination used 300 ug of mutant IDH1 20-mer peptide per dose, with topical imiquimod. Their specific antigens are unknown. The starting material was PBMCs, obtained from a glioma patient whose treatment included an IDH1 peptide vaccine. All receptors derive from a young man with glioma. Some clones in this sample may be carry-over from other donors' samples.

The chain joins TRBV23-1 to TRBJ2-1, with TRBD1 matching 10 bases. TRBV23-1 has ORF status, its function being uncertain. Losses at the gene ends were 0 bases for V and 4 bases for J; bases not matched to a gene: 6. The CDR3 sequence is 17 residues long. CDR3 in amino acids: CASSQSGGGQGYNEQFF. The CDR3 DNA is TGCGCCAGCAGTCAATCGGGCGGGGGACAGGGGTACAATGAGCAGTTCTTC.

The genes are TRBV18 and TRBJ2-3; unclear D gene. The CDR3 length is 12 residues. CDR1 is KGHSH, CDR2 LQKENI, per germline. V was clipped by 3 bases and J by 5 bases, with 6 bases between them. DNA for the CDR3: TGTGCCAGCTCACCTAGGGAAGATACGCAGTATTTT. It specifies CASSPREDTQYF.

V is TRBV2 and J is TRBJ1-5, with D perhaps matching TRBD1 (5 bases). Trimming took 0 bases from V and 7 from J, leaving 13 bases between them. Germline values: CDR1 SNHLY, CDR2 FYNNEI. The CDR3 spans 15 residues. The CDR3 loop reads CASSEALLGVQPQHF. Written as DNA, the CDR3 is TGTGCCAGCAGTGAAGCGCTTCTGGGGGTCCAGCCCCAGCATTTT.

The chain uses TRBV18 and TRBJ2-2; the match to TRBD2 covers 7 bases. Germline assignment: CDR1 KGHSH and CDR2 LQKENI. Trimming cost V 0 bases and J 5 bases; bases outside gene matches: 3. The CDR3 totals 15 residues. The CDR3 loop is CASSPPPGGTGELFF. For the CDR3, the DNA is TGTGCCAGCTCACCACCGCCCGGGGGGACCGGGGAGCTGTTTTTT.

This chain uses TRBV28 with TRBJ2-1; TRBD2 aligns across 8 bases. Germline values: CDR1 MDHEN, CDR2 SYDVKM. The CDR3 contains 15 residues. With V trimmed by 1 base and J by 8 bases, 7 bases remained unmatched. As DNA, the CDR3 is TGTGCCAGCAGTTTATTGGGGCGGCGGGGGGATGAGCAGTTCTTC. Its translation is CASSLLGRRGDEQFF. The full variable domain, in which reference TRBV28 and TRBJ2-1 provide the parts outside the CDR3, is DVKVTQSSRYLVKRTGEKVFLECVQDMDHENMFWYRQDPGLGLRLIYFSYDVKMKEKGDIPEGYSVSREKKERFSLILESASTNQTSMYLCASSLLGRRGDEQFFGPGTRLTVL.

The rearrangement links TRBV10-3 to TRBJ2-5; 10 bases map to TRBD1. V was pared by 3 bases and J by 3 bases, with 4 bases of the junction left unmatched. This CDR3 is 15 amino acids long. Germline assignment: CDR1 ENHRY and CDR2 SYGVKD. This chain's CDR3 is CAISEPGQGKETQYF. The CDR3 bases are TGTGCCATCAGTGAACCGGGACAGGGGAAAGAGACCCAGTACTTC.

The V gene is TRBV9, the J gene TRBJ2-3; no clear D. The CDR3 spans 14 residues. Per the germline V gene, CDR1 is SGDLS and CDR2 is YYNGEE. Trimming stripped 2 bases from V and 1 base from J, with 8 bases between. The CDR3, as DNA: TGTGCCAGCAGCGTCGAGCAGCGCACAGATACGCAGTATTTT. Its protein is CASSVEQRTDTQYF.

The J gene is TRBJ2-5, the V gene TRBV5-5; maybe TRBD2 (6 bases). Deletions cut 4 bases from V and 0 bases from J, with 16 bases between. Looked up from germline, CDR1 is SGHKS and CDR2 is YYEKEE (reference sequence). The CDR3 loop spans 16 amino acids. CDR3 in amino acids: CASSQRRARDQETQYF. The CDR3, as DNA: TGTGCCAGCAGCCAACGGAGGGCTAGGGACCAAGAGACCCAGTACTTC.

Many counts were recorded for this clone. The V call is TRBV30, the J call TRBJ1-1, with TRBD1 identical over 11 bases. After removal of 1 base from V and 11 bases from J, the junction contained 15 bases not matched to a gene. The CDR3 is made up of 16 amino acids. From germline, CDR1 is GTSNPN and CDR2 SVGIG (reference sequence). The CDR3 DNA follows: TGTGCCTGGAGTGGTTCCCGGGACAGGGGGAGTTTTGCGGCTTTCTTT. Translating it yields CAWSGSRDRGSFAAFF.

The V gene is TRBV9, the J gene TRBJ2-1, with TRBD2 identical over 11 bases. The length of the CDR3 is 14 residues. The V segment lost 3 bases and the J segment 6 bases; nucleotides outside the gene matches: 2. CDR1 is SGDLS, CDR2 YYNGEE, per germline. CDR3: CASSGSGGVNEQFF. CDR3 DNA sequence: TGTGCCAGCAGCGGTAGCGGGGGGGTCAATGAGCAGTTCTTC.

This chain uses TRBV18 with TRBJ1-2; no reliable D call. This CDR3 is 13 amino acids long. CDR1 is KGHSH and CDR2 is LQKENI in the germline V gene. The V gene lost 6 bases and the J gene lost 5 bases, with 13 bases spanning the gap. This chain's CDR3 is CASSSGKDYGYTF. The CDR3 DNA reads TGTGCCAGCTCGTCCGGGAAAGATTATGGCTACACCTTC.

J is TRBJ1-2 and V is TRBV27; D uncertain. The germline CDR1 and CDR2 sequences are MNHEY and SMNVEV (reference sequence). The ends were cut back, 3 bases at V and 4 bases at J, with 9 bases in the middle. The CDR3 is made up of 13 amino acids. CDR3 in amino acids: CASSFRAGYGYTF. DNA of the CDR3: TGTGCCAGCAGTTTTCGGGCCGGCTATGGCTACACCTTC.

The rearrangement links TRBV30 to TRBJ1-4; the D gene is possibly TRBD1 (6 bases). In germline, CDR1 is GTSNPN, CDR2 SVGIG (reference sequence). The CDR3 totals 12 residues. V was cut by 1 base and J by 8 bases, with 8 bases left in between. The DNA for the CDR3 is TGTGCCTGGAGTGAGGGGACAGAAAAACTGTTTTTT. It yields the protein CAWSEGTEKLFF.

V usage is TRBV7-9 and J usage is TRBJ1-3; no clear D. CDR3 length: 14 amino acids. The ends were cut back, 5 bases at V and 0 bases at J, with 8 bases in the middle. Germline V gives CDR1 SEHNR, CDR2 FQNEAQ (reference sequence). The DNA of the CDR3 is TGTGCCAGCAGCCCGACGAGCTCTGGAAACACCATATATTTT. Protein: CASSPTSSGNTIYF. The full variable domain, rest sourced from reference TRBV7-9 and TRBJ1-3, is DTGVSQNPRHKITKRGQNVTFRCDPISEHNRLYWYRQTLGQGPEFLTYFQNEAQLEKSRLLSDRFSAERPKGSFSTLEIQRTEQGDSAMYLCASSPTSSGNTIYFGEGSWLTVV.

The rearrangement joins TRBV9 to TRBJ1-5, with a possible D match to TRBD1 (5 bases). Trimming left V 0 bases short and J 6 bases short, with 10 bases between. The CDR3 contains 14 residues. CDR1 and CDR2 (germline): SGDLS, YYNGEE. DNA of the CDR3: TGTGCCAGCAGCGTAGAAGGGGAGGGTCAGCCCCAGCATTTT. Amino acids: CASSVEGEGQPQHF.

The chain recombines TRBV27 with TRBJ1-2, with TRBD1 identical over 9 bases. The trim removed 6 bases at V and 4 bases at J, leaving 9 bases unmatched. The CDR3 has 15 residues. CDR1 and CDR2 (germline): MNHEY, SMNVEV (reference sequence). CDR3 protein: CASSYTGGGFYGYTF. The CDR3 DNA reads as TGTGCCAGCAGCTACACAGGGGGCGGCTTCTATGGCTACACCTTC.

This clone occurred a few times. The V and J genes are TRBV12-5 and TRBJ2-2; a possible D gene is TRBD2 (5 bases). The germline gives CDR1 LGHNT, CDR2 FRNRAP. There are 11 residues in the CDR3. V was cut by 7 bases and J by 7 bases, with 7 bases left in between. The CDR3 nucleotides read TGTGCTAGTGAGGAGGACGGGGAGCTGTTTTTT. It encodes CASEEDGELFF.

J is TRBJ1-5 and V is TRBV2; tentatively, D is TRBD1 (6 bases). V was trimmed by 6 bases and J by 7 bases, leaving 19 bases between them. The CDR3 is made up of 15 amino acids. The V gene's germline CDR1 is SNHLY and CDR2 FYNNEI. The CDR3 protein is CASRRTARKGQPQHF. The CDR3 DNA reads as TGTGCCAGCAGGAGGACAGCAAGGAAGGGACAGCCCCAGCATTTT. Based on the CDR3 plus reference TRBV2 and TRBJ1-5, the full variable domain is EPEVTQTPSHQVTQMGQEVILRCVPISNHLYFYWYRQILGQKVEFLVSFYNNEISEKSEIFDDQFSVERPDGSNFTLKIRSTKLEDSAMYFCASRRTARKGQPQHFGDGTRLSIL.